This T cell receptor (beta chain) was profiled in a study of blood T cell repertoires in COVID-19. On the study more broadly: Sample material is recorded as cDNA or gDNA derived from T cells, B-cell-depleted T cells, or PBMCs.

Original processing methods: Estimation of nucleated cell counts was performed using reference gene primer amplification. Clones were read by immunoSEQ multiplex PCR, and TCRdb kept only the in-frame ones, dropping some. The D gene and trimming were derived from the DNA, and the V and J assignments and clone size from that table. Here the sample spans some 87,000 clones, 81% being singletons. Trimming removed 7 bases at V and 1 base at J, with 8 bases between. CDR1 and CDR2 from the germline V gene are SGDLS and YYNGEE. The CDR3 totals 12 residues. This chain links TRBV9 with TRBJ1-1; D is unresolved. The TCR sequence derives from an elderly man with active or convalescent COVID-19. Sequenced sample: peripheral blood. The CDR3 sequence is CASGRGNTEAFF. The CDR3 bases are TGTGCCAGCGGTCGGGGGAACACTGAAGCTTTCTTT.